These T cell receptor beta chains were read from a single sample in a study of blood T cell repertoires in COVID-19. Clones were sequenced by immunoSEQ multiplex PCR, and TCRdb holds only the in-frame ones, with some missing. The sample lists more than 65,000 clones, roughly 88% occurring once. Sequences were obtained from peripheral blood. Receptor source: a woman between 45 and 60 years old with acute or convalescent COVID-19. Both conserved end residues are part of each CDR3. A D gene is named only where the DNA matches it firmly. Expanded clones are given a class, and other clones once, few, many or no size at all.

j_call v_call d_call clone_size cdr3_aa cdr3_nt
TRBJ1-2 TRBV7-9 TRBD1 NA CASSSGQGPRGYTF TGTGCCAGCAGCTCAGGACAGGGGCCTCGTGGCTACACCTTC
TRBJ2-1 TRBV18 TRBD2 NA CASSPPTGGRSYNEQFF TGTGCCAGCTCACCACCAACCGGCGGGAGGTCCTACAATGAGCAGTTCTTC
TRBJ1-6 TRBV7-6 NA NA CASSQAGGGSGSPLHF TGTGCCAGCAGCCAGGCCGGAGGAGGGAGTGGTTCACCCCTCCACTTT
TRBJ1-2 TRBV3-1/TRBV3-2 NA NA CASSQEFRLNYGYTF TGTGCCAGCAGCCAAGAGTTCAGACTCAACTATGGCTACACCTTC
TRBJ2-7 TRBV7-3 TRBD1 NA CASSSGQGDEQYF TGTGCCAGCAGCTCCGGACAGGGGGACGAGCAGTACTTC
TRBJ2-1 TRBV9 TRBD2 NA CASSLQGLAGGHFYNEQFF TGTGCCAGCAGCCTCCAAGGACTAGCGGGAGGCCATTTCTACAATGAGCAGTTCTTC
TRBJ1-1 TRBV4-3 NA NA CASSPGQGYTEAFF TGCGCCAGCAGCCCCGGGCAGGGATACACTGAAGCTTTCTTT
TRBJ1-1 TRBV7-8 NA NA CASSSPRFGGPWTEAFF TGTGCCAGCAGCTCGCCCCGTTTCGGGGGGCCATGGACTGAAGCTTTCTTT
TRBJ1-1 TRBV5-5 NA NA CASSQGHRNTEAFF TGTGCCAGCAGCCAGGGACATCGGAACACTGAAGCTTTCTTT
TRBJ1-1 TRBV28 NA few CASNLRGRETEAFF TGTGCCAGCAACCTGAGGGGGAGGGAGACTGAAGCTTTCTTT
TRBJ1-2 TRBV5-1 NA NA CASSLGQGGYGYTF TGCGCCAGCAGCTTGGGTCAGGGCGGCTATGGCTACACCTTC
TRBJ2-7 TRBV2 TRBD2 NA CASRPTTSGGYEQYF TGTGCCAGCAGACCCACGACTAGCGGGGGATACGAGCAGTACTTC
TRBJ1-5 TRBV27 TRBD1 NA CATSTGVRSSNQPQHF TGTGCCACTTCGACAGGGGTACGGTCCAGCAATCAGCCCCAGCATTTT
TRBJ1-4 TRBV11-2 TRBD1 NA CASSSSQGAPRVNEKLFF TGTGCCAGCAGCTCGTCACAGGGGGCGCCTAGGGTCAATGAAAAACTGTTTTTT
TRBJ2-5 TRBV25-1 TRBD1 NA CASSDRGLKTQYF TGTGCCAGCAGTGACAGGGGGCTGAAGACCCAGTACTTC
TRBJ1-2 TRBV3-1/TRBV3-2 NA NA CASSQESYGYTF TGTGCCAGCAGCCAGGAGTCGTATGGCTACACCTTC
TRBJ1-5 TRBV6-1 NA NA CASSVILTGSNQPQHF TGTGCCAGCAGTGTAATCCTTACAGGGAGCAATCAGCCCCAGCATTTT
TRBJ1-3 TRBV10-1 NA NA CASSRGSTHGVYGNTIYF TGCGCCAGCAGCCGGGGGTCCACGCACGGGGTTTATGGAAACACCATATATTTT
TRBJ2-1 TRBV27 NA NA CASSTERRWVNEQFF TGTGCCAGCAGCACCGAGAGGCGATGGGTCAATGAGCAGTTCTTC
TRBJ1-1 TRBV6-2/TRBV6-3 NA NA CASRYYQNTEAFF TGTGCCAGCAGGTACTATCAGAACACTGAAGCTTTCTTT
TRBJ2-5 TRBV29-1 NA NA CSVRGSETQYF TGCAGCGTTAGGGGTTCGGAGACCCAGTACTTC
TRBJ1-1 TRBV6-6 TRBD1 NA CASSYSDRGTEAFF TGTGCCAGCAGTTACTCGGACAGGGGCACTGAAGCTTTCTTT
TRBJ1-6 TRBV13 NA NA CASSLVATNNSPLHF TGTGCCAGCAGCTTAGTGGCCACAAATAATTCACCCCTCCACTTT
TRBJ2-3 TRBV7-2 TRBD1 NA CASSLGTGITDTQYF TGTGCCAGCAGCTTAGGGACAGGGATTACAGATACGCAGTATTTT
TRBJ1-1 TRBV6-5 NA NA CASSSRGRGTEAFF TGTGCCAGCAGTAGCCGTGGCAGGGGCACTGAAGCTTTCTTT
TRBJ1-2 TRBV2 NA once CASSQGHLNYGYTF TGTGCCAGCAGCCAAGGACACCTTAACTATGGCTACACCTTC
TRBJ2-1 TRBV3-1/TRBV3-2 TRBD2 NA CASSPSGRSYNEQFF TGTGCCAGCAGCCCTAGCGGGAGATCCTACAATGAGCAGTTCTTC
TRBJ1-1 TRBV12-3/TRBV12-4 NA NA CASAQGLRTEAFF TGTGCCAGCGCCCAGGGCCTTAGGACTGAAGCTTTCTTT
TRBJ2-5 TRBV11-2 NA NA CASTKGTGRNQETQYF TGTGCCAGCACTAAGGGAACAGGGCGCAACCAAGAGACCCAGTACTTC
TRBJ2-1 TRBV27 NA NA CASRDGGYNEQFF TGTGCCAGCAGGGACGGGGGATACAATGAGCAGTTCTTC
TRBJ2-3 TRBV10-3 TRBD2 NA CAISEGRAGGPVDTQYF TGTGCCATCAGTGAGGGTAGAGCGGGAGGGCCGGTAGATACGCAGTATTTT
TRBJ2-7 TRBV12-3/TRBV12-4 NA few CASSLRPPYEQYF TGTGCCAGCAGTCTACGTCCCCCCTACGAGCAGTACTTC
TRBJ2-5 TRBV5-6 NA NA CASNGFGDLETQYF TGTGCCAGCAACGGTTTCGGGGACTTAGAGACCCAGTACTTC
TRBJ2-3 TRBV11-2 TRBD2 NA CASRLLRGAPTDTQYF TGTGCCAGCAGGTTATTGCGGGGGGCTCCCACAGATACGCAGTATTTT
TRBJ1-5 TRBV4-1 NA NA CASSQWPNSNQPQHF TGCGCCAGCAGCCAATGGCCGAATAGCAATCAGCCCCAGCATTTT
TRBJ2-7 TRBV11-2 NA NA CASSPPGSYEQYF TGTGCCAGCAGCCCACCGGGAAGCTACGAGCAGTACTTC
TRBJ1-5 TRBV5-5 NA NA CASSLGRLSNQPQHF TGTGCCAGCAGCTTGGGGAGACTTAGCAATCAGCCCCAGCATTTT
TRBJ2-2 TRBV6-5 NA NA CASSYSSVRTGELFF TGTGCCAGCAGTTACTCGAGCGTCCGCACCGGGGAGCTGTTTTTT
TRBJ2-7 TRBV4-3 TRBD2 NA CASSQGVLWREGRNSEQYF TGCGCCAGCAGCCAAGGAGTGCTCTGGCGGGAGGGCCGGAATTCCGAGCAGTACTTC
TRBJ2-7 TRBV6-2/TRBV6-3 NA NA CASSRSYEQYF TGTGCCAGCAGTCGGAGCTACGAGCAGTACTTC
TRBJ1-1 TRBV6-5 TRBD1 NA CASSYLGTGEAFF TGTGCCAGCAGTTACTTAGGGACAGGTGAAGCTTTCTTT
TRBJ1-1 TRBV2 NA NA CASGVGLNTEAFF TGTGCCAGCGGAGTGGGACTCAACACTGAAGCTTTCTTT
TRBJ1-1 TRBV7-2 TRBD1 NA CASSLEVTGGRTEAFF TGTGCCAGCAGCTTAGAAGTCACAGGGGGCCGCACTGAAGCTTTCTTT
TRBJ2-5 TRBV27 NA NA CASGTKETQYF TGTGCCAGCGGCACTAAAGAGACCCAGTACTTC
TRBJ2-2 TRBV24-1 NA once CATSSQGGNTGELFF TGTGCCACCAGTTCCCAGGGTGGGAACACCGGGGAGCTGTTTTTT
TRBJ1-2 TRBV6-5 TRBD1 NA CASDDGTGGYSYTF TGTGCCAGCGACGACGGGACAGGGGGGTATAGCTACACCTTC
TRBJ1-3 TRBV28 NA NA CASSSYESSGNTIYF TGTGCCAGCAGTTCCTACGAAAGCTCTGGAAACACCATATATTTT
TRBJ1-5 TRBV3-1/TRBV3-2 NA NA CASSRAYSNQPQHF TGTGCCAGCAGCCGGGCTTATAGCAATCAGCCCCAGCATTTT
TRBJ1-5 TRBV28 TRBD1 NA CASSFDRDRQPQHF TGTGCCAGCAGTTTCGACAGGGATCGTCAGCCCCAGCATTTT
TRBJ2-1 TRBV18 TRBD1 NA CASSAGTGDNEQFF TGTGCCAGCTCAGCCGGGACAGGGGACAATGAGCAGTTCTTC
TRBJ2-6 TRBV5-4 NA few CASSPAGANVLTF TGTGCCAGCAGCCCGGCTGGGGCCAACGTCCTGACTTTC
TRBJ2-7 TRBV7-9 NA NA CASSFLTGASYEQYF TGTGCCAGCAGCTTTTTGACTGGCGCATCCTACGAGCAGTACTTC
TRBJ2-1 TRBV3-1/TRBV3-2 TRBD2 NA CASSPSVGEGEQFF TGTGCCAGCAGCCCTTCGGTAGGGGAGGGTGAGCAGTTCTTC
TRBJ1-1 TRBV27 NA NA CASSPPRRVGTEAFF TGTGCCAGCAGTCCGCCCCGCAGGGTGGGCACTGAAGCTTTCTTT
TRBJ1-2 TRBV10-2 NA few CASRKTETNYGYTF TGCGCCAGCAGAAAGACAGAAACTAACTATGGCTACACCTTC
TRBJ2-1 TRBV24-1 NA NA CATEGGWSNEQFF TGTGCCACCGAGGGGGGGTGGAGCAATGAGCAGTTCTTC
TRBJ2-1 TRBV15 TRBD2 NA CATSRVKGLAGNEQFF TGTGCCACCAGCAGGGTAAAAGGACTAGCAGGGAATGAGCAGTTCTTC